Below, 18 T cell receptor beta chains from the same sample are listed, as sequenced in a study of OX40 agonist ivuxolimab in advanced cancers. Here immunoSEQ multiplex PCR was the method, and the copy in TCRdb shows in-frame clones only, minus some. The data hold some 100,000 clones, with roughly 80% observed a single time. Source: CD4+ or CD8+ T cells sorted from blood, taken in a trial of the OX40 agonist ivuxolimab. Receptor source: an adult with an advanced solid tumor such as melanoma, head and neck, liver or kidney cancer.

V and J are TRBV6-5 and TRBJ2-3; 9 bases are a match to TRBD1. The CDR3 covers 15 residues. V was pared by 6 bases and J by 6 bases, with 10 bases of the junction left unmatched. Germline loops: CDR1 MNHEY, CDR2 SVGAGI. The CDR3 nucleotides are TGTGCCAGCAGGGGGATACAGGGGGCTGGTGATACGCAGTATTTT. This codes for CASRGIQGAGDTQYF.

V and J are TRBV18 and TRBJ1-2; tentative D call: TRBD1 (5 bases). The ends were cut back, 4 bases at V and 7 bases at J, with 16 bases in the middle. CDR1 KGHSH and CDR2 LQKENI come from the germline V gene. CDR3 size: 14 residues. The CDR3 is CASSRDRSLFGYTF. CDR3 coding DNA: TGTGCCAGCTCACGCGACAGATCTCTTTTTGGCTACACCTTC.

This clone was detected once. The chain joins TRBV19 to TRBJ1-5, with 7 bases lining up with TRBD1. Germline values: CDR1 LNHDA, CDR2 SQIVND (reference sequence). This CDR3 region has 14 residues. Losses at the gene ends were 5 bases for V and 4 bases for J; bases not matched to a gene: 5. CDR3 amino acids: CASSLTGANQPQHF. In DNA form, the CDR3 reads TGTGCCAGTAGTTTAACAGGGGCTAATCAGCCCCAGCATTTT.

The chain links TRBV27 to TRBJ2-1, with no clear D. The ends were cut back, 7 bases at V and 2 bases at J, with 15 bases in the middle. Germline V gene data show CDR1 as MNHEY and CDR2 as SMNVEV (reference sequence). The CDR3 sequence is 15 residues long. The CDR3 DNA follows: TGTGCCAGCAAAGGGCGGAAGAGGACCTACAATGAGCAGTTCTTC. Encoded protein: CASKGRKRTYNEQFF.

The CDR3 spells CASSSRAGFNEQFF. The CDR3 DNA sequence: TGTGCCAGCAGCTCCCGGGCAGGGTTCAATGAGCAGTTCTTC. This chain joins TRBV5-6 and TRBJ2-1; a possible D gene is TRBD1 (5 bases). This CDR3 is 14 amino acids long. The V end was cut by 3 bases, the J end by 6 bases, with 13 bases between. In germline, CDR1 is SGHDT, CDR2 YYEEEE. The entire variable domain, with the rest obtained from reference TRBV5-6 and TRBJ2-1, is as follows: DAGVTQSPTHLIKTRGQQVTLRCSPKSGHDTVSWYQQALGQGPQFIFQYYEEEERQRGNFPDRFSGHQFPNYSSELNVNALLLGDSALYLCASSSRAGFNEQFFGPGTRLTVL.

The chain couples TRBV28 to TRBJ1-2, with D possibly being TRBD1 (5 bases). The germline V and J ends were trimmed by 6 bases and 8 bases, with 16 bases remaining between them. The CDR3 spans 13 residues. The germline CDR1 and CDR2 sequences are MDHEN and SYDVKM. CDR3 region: CASSGRDQGGYTF. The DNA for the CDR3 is TGTGCCAGCAGCGGGCGAGATCAGGGAGGCTACACCTTC.

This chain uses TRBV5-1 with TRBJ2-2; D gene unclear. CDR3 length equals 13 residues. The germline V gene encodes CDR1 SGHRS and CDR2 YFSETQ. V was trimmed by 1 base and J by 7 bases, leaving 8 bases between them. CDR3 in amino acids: CASSLMRNGELFF. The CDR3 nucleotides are TGCGCCAGCAGCTTGATGAGGAACGGGGAGCTGTTTTTT.

The CDR3 DNA sequence: TGTGCCAGCAGCCCGGGGACGTACTATGGCTACACCTTC. It specifies CASSPGTYYGYTF. The V and J genes are TRBV11-1 and TRBJ1-2; D may be TRBD1 (5 bases). V was pared by 5 bases and J by 3 bases, with 10 bases between. Germline CDR1 SGHAT, CDR2 FQDESV (reference sequence). The length of the CDR3 is 13 residues.

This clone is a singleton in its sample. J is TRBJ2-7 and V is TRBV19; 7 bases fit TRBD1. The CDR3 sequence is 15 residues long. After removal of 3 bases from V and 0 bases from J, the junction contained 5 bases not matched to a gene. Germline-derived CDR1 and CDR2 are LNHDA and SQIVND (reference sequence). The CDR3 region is CASSIGQVSSYEQYF. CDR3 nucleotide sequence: TGTGCCAGTAGTATCGGACAGGTTAGCTCCTACGAGCAGTACTTC.

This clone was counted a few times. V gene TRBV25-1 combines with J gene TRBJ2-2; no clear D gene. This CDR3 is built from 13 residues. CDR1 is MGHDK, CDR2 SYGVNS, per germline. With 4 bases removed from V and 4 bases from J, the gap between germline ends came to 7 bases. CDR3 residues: CASSVYSTGELFF. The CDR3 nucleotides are TGTGCCAGCAGTGTATACAGCACCGGGGAGCTGTTTTTT.

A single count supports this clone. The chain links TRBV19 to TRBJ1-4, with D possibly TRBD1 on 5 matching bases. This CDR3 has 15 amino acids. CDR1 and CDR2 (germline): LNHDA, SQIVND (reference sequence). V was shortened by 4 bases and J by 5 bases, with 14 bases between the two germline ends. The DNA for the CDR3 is TGTGCCAGTAGTACCTCCGGGGCCCGAAATGAAAAACTGTTTTTT. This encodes CASSTSGARNEKLFF. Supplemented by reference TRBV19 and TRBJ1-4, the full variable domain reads DGGITQSPKYLFRKEGQNVTLSCEQNLNHDAMYWYRQDPGQGLRLIYYSQIVNDFQKGDIAEGYSVSREKKESFPLTVTSAQKNPTAFYLCASSTSGARNEKLFFGSGTQLSVL.

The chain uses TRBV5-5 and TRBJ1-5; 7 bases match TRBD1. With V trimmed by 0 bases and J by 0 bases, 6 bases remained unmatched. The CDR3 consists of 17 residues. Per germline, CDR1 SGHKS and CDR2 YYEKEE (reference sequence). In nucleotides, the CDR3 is TGTGCCAGCAGCTTGGATGGGGACAGATATAGCAATCAGCCCCAGCATTTT. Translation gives CASSLDGDRYSNQPQHF.

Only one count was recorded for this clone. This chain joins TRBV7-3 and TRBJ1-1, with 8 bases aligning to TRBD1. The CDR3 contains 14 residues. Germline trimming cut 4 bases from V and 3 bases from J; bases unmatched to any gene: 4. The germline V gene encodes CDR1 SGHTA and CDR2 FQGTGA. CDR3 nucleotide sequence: TGTGCCAGCAGCTCCGGGACAGGCGACACTGAAGCTTTCTTT. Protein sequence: CASSSGTGDTEAFF.

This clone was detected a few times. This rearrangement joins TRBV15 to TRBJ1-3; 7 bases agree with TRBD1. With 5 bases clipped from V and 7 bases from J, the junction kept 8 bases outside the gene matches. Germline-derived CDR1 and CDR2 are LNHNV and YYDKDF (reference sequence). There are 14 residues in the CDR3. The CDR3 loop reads CATSLDRRGNTIYF. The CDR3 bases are TGTGCCACCAGCCTGGACAGGCGTGGGAACACCATATATTTT.

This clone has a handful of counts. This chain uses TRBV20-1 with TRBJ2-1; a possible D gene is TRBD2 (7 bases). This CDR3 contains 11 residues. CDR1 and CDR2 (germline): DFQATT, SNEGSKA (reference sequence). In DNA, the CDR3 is TGCAGCCCGAGGGGGGGGTATGAGCAGTTCTTC. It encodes CSPRGGYEQFF.

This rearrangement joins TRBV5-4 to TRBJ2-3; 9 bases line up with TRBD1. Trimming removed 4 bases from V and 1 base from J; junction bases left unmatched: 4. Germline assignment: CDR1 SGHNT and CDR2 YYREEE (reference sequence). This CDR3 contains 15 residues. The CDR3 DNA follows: TGTGCCAGCAGCCCCACAGGGGGCGGCACAGATACGCAGTATTTT. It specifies CASSPTGGGTDTQYF. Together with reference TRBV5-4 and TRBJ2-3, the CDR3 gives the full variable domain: ETGVTQSPTHLIKTRGQQVTLRCSSQSGHNTVSWYQQALGQGPQFIFQYYREEENGRGNFPPRFSGLQFPNYSSELNVNALELDDSALYLCASSPTGGGTDTQYFGPGTRLTVL.

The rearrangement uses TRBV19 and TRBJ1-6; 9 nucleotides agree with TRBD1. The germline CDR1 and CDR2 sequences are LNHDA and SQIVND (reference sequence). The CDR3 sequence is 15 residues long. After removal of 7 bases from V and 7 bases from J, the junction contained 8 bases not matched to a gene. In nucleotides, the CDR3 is TGTGCCAGTAAGGGAAGGGACAGGGAGAATTCACCCCTCCACTTT. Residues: CASKGRDRENSPLHF. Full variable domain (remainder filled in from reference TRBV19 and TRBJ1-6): DGGITQSPKYLFRKEGQNVTLSCEQNLNHDAMYWYRQDPGQGLRLIYYSQIVNDFQKGDIAEGYSVSREKKESFPLTVTSAQKNPTAFYLCASKGRDRENSPLHFGNGTRLTVT.

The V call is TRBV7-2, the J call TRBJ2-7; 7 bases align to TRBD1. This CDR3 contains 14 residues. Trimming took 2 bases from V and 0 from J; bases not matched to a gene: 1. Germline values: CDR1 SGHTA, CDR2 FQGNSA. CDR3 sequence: CASSLQGDSYEQYF. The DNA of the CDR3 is TGTGCCAGCAGCTTACAGGGGGACTCCTACGAGCAGTACTTC.